Shown below are 32 T cell receptor beta chains from a single sample sequenced in a study of shared clonotypes between healthy human individuals. Clones were read by immunoSEQ multiplex PCR, and TCRdb kept only the in-frame ones, dropping some. The data show over a million clones, about 84% seen once. The sample taken for sequencing was memory CD4+ T cells from PBMCs. The subset is: CD45RA-negative fraction. These receptors originate from a man aged 18 to 29 in good health. Some clones in this sample may be carry-over from other donors' samples.

The V and J genes are TRBV5-4 and TRBJ2-7; TRBD1 matches 8 bases. With 5 bases clipped from V and 3 bases from J, the junction kept 10 bases outside the gene matches. The germline V gene encodes CDR1 SGHNT and CDR2 YYREEE (reference sequence). There are 15 residues in the CDR3. The CDR3 bases are TGTGCCAGCAGTCCCCAACAGGGGGTGGGCTACGAGCAGTACTTC. This encodes CASSPQQGVGYEQYF.

The V and J genes are TRBV18 and TRBJ2-7, with a weak D call TRBD2 (7 bases). The V end lost 3 bases, the J end lost 6 bases, and 18 bases lay between the germline ends. CDR3 length equals 15 residues. CDR1 KGHSH and CDR2 LQKENI come from the germline V gene. CDR3 sequence: CASSPDPAGQREQYF. For the CDR3, the DNA is TGTGCCAGCTCACCTGACCCAGCGGGACAACGCGAGCAGTACTTC.

In regard to this clone: Distinct nucleotide sequences in the sample also encode this CDR3. This chain links TRBV9 with TRBJ1-2; maybe TRBD1 (5 bases). The CDR3 is 12 residues long. Germline assignment: CDR1 SGDLS and CDR2 YYNGEE. Trimming shortened V by 2 bases and J by 7 bases, and 9 bases separated the two germline ends. This CDR3 reads CASSVLGGGYTF. For the CDR3, the DNA is TGTGCCAGCAGCGTTCTGGGGGGTGGCTACACCTTC.

This clone was counted a single time. The rearrangement joins TRBV19 to TRBJ2-2, with 15 bases that match TRBD2. Germline CDR1 reads LNHDA; CDR2 reads SQIVND (reference sequence). The ends lost 10 bases at V and 5 bases at J; junction bases unmatched: 8. The CDR3 loop spans 16 amino acids. CDR3 sequence reads: CATGPGTSGRTGELFF. In DNA, the CDR3 is TGTGCCACGGGTCCCGGGACTAGCGGGAGGACCGGGGAGCTGTTTTTT.

The genes are TRBV30 and TRBJ2-3; possible D gene TRBD1, 5 bases. CDR1 is GTSNPN, CDR2 SVGIG, per germline (reference sequence). The V gene lost 0 bases and the J gene lost 3 bases, with 19 bases spanning the gap. The CDR3 covers 17 residues. The CDR3 protein is CAWSVSKTARSTDTQYF. CDR3 bases: TGTGCCTGGAGTGTGAGTAAGACAGCCCGTAGTACAGATACGCAGTATTTT.

V gene TRBV11-2 combines with J gene TRBJ2-3; either TRBD1 or TRBD2 may fit D (7 bases each). The CDR3 consists of 16 residues. V shed 4 bases and J shed 4 bases, with 18 bases lying between them. Germline CDR1 and CDR2: SGHAT and FQNNGV. In DNA, the CDR3 is TGTGCCAGCAGCTCCAACGTCAGGGGGAGGGCAGATACGCAGTATTTT. This sequence encodes CASSSNVRGRADTQYF.

This chain uses TRBV5-8 with TRBJ2-2; perhaps D is TRBD1 or TRBD2 (5 bases each). V was cut by 5 bases and J by 5 bases, with 19 bases left in between. This CDR3 is 16 amino acids long. Germline CDR1 SGHTS, CDR2 YDEGEE. The CDR3 coding sequence is TGTGCCAGCAGACCGCAGATCGGGGCCAAAACCGGGGAGCTGTTTTTT. This translates into CASRPQIGAKTGELFF. Filled out from reference TRBV5-8 and TRBJ2-2, the complete variable domain reads EAGVTQSPTHLIKTRGQQATLRCSPISGHTSVYWYQQALGLGLQFLLWYDEGEERNRGNFPPRFSGRQFPNYSSELNVNALELEDSALYLCASRPQIGAKTGELFFGEGSRLTVL.

This clone has only one observation. This chain joins TRBV28 and TRBJ1-1; no firm D call. Germline loops: CDR1 MDHEN, CDR2 SYDVKM. There are 13 residues in the CDR3. Trimming took off 2 bases at V and 7 bases at J, with 11 bases between the two ends. The CDR3 nucleotides read TGTGCCAGCAGTTTACTTGCCGGGCTTGAAGCTTTCTTT. Translated, it gives CASSLLAGLEAFF.

This clone was recorded once. CDR3 residues: CASSTRTGDTGELFF. The CDR3, as DNA: TGTGCCAGCAGCACCCGGACAGGGGACACCGGGGAGCTGTTTTTT. This chain uses TRBV5-4 with TRBJ2-2; 9 positions match TRBD1. J was trimmed by 3 bases and V by 4 bases; bases with no gene match: 4. The CDR3 runs to 15 residues. Germline V gene data show CDR1 as SGHNT and CDR2 as YYREEE (reference sequence).

The CDR3 protein is CASSLSQGARSTDTQYF. The DNA for the CDR3 is TGTGCCAGCAGCTTGTCGCAGGGGGCGCGAAGCACAGATACGCAGTATTTT. This chain links TRBV5-4 with TRBJ2-3; 8 nucleotides match TRBD1. Germline loops: CDR1 SGHNT, CDR2 YYREEE (reference sequence). This CDR3 is 17 amino acids long. With 1 base clipped from V and 0 bases from J, the junction kept 7 bases outside the gene matches.

The genes are TRBV5-6 and TRBJ2-3, with TRBD2 matching 7 bases. Germline V CDR1 and CDR2: SGHDT, YYEEEE. V trimming: 3 bases; J trimming: 6 bases; junction bases outside the gene matches: 7. The CDR3 spans 14 residues. As DNA, the CDR3 is TGTGCCAGCAGCTCCCCTAGCGGAGGGGATACGCAGTATTTT. Protein product: CASSSPSGGDTQYF. Full variable domain (outside the CDR3, taken from reference TRBV5-6 and TRBJ2-3): DAGVTQSPTHLIKTRGQQVTLRCSPKSGHDTVSWYQQALGQGPQFIFQYYEEEERQRGNFPDRFSGHQFPNYSSELNVNALLLGDSALYLCASSSPSGGDTQYFGPGTRLTVL.

The chain carries TRBV11-2 and TRBJ2-2; 7 positions agree with TRBD2. With 5 bases clipped from V and 0 bases from J, the junction kept 6 bases outside the gene matches. The CDR3 covers 16 residues. Germline values: CDR1 SGHAT, CDR2 FQNNGV. CDR3 in DNA: TGTGCCAGCAGCCTCGGGAGGCTCGCGAACACCGGGGAGCTGTTTTTT. Its translation: CASSLGRLANTGELFF.

The J gene is TRBJ2-3, the V gene TRBV6-1; 7 nucleotides match TRBD1. V was pared by 0 bases and J by 0 bases, with 6 bases of the junction left unmatched. Germline assignment: CDR1 MNHNS and CDR2 SASEGT. This CDR3 has 17 residues. The chain's CDR3 is CASSEAKQGSSTDTQYF. The CDR3 DNA reads as TGTGCCAGCAGTGAAGCTAAACAGGGGTCTAGCACAGATACGCAGTATTTT.

This clone has a single count. The V gene is TRBV5-8, the J gene TRBJ1-4, with D uncertain. The CDR3 loop spans 14 amino acids. With 1 base removed from V and 4 bases from J, the gap between germline ends came to 8 bases. Germline lookup yields CDR1 SGHTS and CDR2 YDEGEE. CDR3 coding DNA: TGTGCCAGCAGCTTGCGAGGGATTAATGAAAAACTGTTTTTT. Its translation is CASSLRGINEKLFF.

CDR3 residues: CASSQARTGSKNIQYF. The CDR3 nucleotides read TGCGCCAGCAGCCAAGCTCGGACAGGGTCCAAAAACATTCAGTACTTC. The rearrangement joins TRBV4-3 to TRBJ2-4, with TRBD1 identical over 8 bases. The germline gives CDR1 LGHNA, CDR2 YSLEER. Unmatched junction bases numbered 4, after V lost 1 base and J lost 2 bases. This CDR3 comprises 16 residues.

V and J are TRBV4-2 and TRBJ2-3; 14 bases match TRBD2. Unmatched junction bases numbered 4, after V lost 1 base and J lost 4 bases. The CDR3 covers 17 residues. Germline V gives CDR1 LGHNA, CDR2 YNFKEQ. The CDR3 reads CASSQGTGLAGADTQYF. Written as DNA, the CDR3 is TGTGCCAGCAGCCAAGGTACGGGACTAGCGGGAGCAGATACGCAGTATTTT.

This rearrangement joins TRBV4-1 to TRBJ2-3; no firm D call. The CDR3 spans 15 residues. Germline values: CDR1 MGHRA, CDR2 YSYEKL. The V and J ends lost 1 base and 2 bases respectively, with 10 bases between them. CDR3 sequence (DNA): TGCGCCAGCAGCCAAGCTGGAATGATCACAGATACGCAGTATTTT. Its protein is CASSQAGMITDTQYF.

About this clone: The germline gene is not matched at one end of the junction; a read error may be the cause. Other DNA sequences in this sample translate to the same CDR3. V usage is TRBV6-5 and J usage is TRBJ1-1; D is undetermined. The CDR3 loop spans 14 amino acids. Germline CDR1 reads MNHEY; CDR2 reads SVGAGI. Here the CDR3 DNA reads TGTGCCAGCAGCTACTCGCGAGGAGACACTGAAGCTTTCTTT. This sequence encodes CASSYSRGDTEAFF.

V usage is TRBV28 and J usage is TRBJ2-1; D remains ambiguous. Per the germline V gene, CDR1 is MDHEN and CDR2 is SYDVKM. Trimming left V 6 bases short and J 8 bases short, with 8 bases between. This CDR3 has 11 amino acids. The CDR3 nucleotides are TGTGCCAGCAGAGCCATGCATGAGCAGTTCTTC. It yields the protein CASRAMHEQFF.

CDR3 residues: CASSPGLSSYNEQFF. DNA of the CDR3: TGCGCCAGCAGCCCGGGACTAAGCTCCTACAATGAGCAGTTCTTC. The rearrangement uses TRBV5-1 and TRBJ2-1, with 7 bases lining up with TRBD2. The germline V gene has CDR1 SGHRS and CDR2 YFSETQ. The CDR3 has 15 residues. V was pared by 4 bases and J by 0 bases, with 4 bases of the junction left unmatched.

This chain links TRBV9 with TRBJ2-7; no clear D gene. V lost 0 bases to trimming and J lost 5 bases, with 9 bases between them. This CDR3 spans 13 amino acids. Germline loops: CDR1 SGDLS, CDR2 YYNGEE. CDR3 sequence (DNA): TGTGCCAGCAGCGTAGGGTCGGGCGACGAGCAGTACTTC. Its translation is CASSVGSGDEQYF.

In regard to this clone: Mismatch with germline at one junction end may stem from a read error. The CDR3 spells CAITETGASSYNEQFF. Written as DNA, the CDR3 is TGTGCCATCACTGAGACAGGGGCTAGCTCCTACAATGAGCAGTTCTTC. The gene calls are TRBV10-3 and TRBJ2-1; 8 bases are a match to TRBD1. This CDR3 has 16 amino acids. The germline CDR1 and CDR2 sequences are ENHRY and SYGVKD.

The chain combines TRBV10-1 with TRBJ2-7; D is tentatively TRBD1 or TRBD2 (5 bases each). The V end lost 8 bases, the J end lost 0 bases, and 38 bases lay between the germline ends. CDR3 size: 22 residues. Per germline, CDR1 WNHNN and CDR2 SYGVQD (reference sequence). The CDR3 sequence: CASPPGKGKGCKDTNSSYEQYF. The DNA of the CDR3 is TGCGCCAGCCCTCCCGGGAAGGGAAAGGGATGCAAGGACACAAACAGCTCCTACGAGCAGTACTTC.

This clone has a handful of counts. The chain links TRBV28 to TRBJ1-2, with D possibly TRBD1 on 5 matching bases. The V end lost 1 base, the J end lost 3 bases, and 12 bases lay between the germline ends. CDR1 MDHEN and CDR2 SYDVKM come from the germline V gene. The CDR3 loop spans 15 amino acids. The CDR3, as DNA: TGTGCCAGCAGTTTATTGGGGGGAGGAGACTATGGCTACACCTTC. Its translation is CASSLLGGGDYGYTF.

Here the CDR3 DNA reads TGTGCCAGCAGCGCCCGGGTACAGGGGGAACCTGGAAACACCATATATTTT. Residues: CASSARVQGEPGNTIYF. V is TRBV7-8 and J is TRBJ1-3, with TRBD1 matching over 8 bases. Germline V gene sequence: CDR1 SGHVS, CDR2 FQNEAQ. V dropped 5 bases and J dropped 2; count of bases not matched to a gene: 11. The CDR3 has 17 amino acids.

The V and J genes are TRBV5-1 and TRBJ2-7; no definite D call. Germline V CDR1 and CDR2: SGHRS, YFSETQ. V was pared by 7 bases and J by 2 bases, with 7 bases between. The CDR3 consists of 11 residues. CDR3 nucleotide sequence: TGCGCCAGCGCTTCTACCTACGAGCAGTACTTC. Translated: CASASTYEQYF.

This clone has a handful of counts. This rearrangement joins TRBV5-1 to TRBJ2-2; D ambiguous. This CDR3 contains 13 residues. V dropped 0 bases and J dropped 4 bases, with 4 bases sitting between them. From germline, CDR1 is SGHRS and CDR2 YFSETQ. For the CDR3, the DNA is TGCGCCAGCAGCTTGGAGGCCACCGGGGAGCTGTTTTTT. This codes for CASSLEATGELFF.

CDR3 amino acids: CASSRSGDSNQPQHF. CDR3 bases: TGTGCCAGCAGCCGCTCAGGTGATAGCAATCAGCCCCAGCATTTT. The V gene is TRBV5-8, the J gene TRBJ1-5; D call uncertain. Germline CDR1 is SGHTS and CDR2 is YDEGEE. V shed 4 bases and J shed 0 bases, with 11 bases lying between them. The CDR3 has 15 residues.

This clone was recorded at least ten times. J is TRBJ2-6 and V is TRBV6-4, with no clear D. CDR3 length: 12 residues. V was cut by 10 bases and J by 4 bases, with 8 bases left in between. Germline CDR1 MRHNA, CDR2 SNTAGT. CDR3 DNA sequence: TGTGCCACCTCCACCGGGGCCAACGTCCTGACTTTC. Protein product: CATSTGANVLTF.

In DNA form, the CDR3 reads TGTGCCAGCAGCGTAGGGTTGGGAACCGGGACAGGGGGCGCTTGGACTGAAGCTTTCTTT. It translates to CASSVGLGTGTGGAWTEAFF. The chain employs TRBV9 and TRBJ1-1; 12 bases agree with TRBD1. Germline lookup yields CDR1 SGDLS and CDR2 YYNGEE. Trimming at V came to 0 bases and at J to 5 bases, leaving 17 bases not matched to a gene. This CDR3 region has 20 residues.

This clone has only a few counts. The chain uses TRBV29-1 and TRBJ1-1; 8 positions agree with TRBD1. The germline CDR1 and CDR2 sequences are SQVTM and ANQGSEA. J was trimmed by 6 bases and V by 4 bases; bases with no gene match: 4. The CDR3 has 12 amino acids. CDR3 loop: CSVALTGAEAFF. In nucleotides, the CDR3 is TGCAGCGTTGCATTGACAGGGGCTGAAGCTTTCTTT.

The chain joins TRBV5-1 to TRBJ1-1, with 10 bases lining up with TRBD1. J lost 0 bases, V lost 3 bases, and 20 bases had no gene match. Per the germline V gene, CDR1 is SGHRS and CDR2 is YFSETQ. The CDR3 loop spans 21 amino acids. This CDR3 is CASSSRDWGQGKQSMNTEAFF. CDR3 nucleotide sequence: TGCGCCAGCAGCTCGAGGGACTGGGGACAGGGGAAACAGTCAATGAACACTGAAGCTTTCTTT.